This T cell receptor beta chain is from a study of response to subunit inactivated influenza vaccine. Findings and limits, study-wide: There was a suggestion from the authors that each seasonal influenza vaccination recruits few new T cells.

TCRdb ran MiXCR on the RT-PCR reads and lists one entry per CDR3 protein. The sample includes around 790,000 distinct CDR3 sequences, 21% of them seen just once. This clonotype showed up many times. The target antigen is unknown. The source is a man aged 50 to 60 who received an inactivated influenza vaccine. The starting material was PBMCs from blood, obtained 5 to 6 days after vaccination.

CDR3 in DNA: TGTGCCAGCAGTTTGGTGTCCCCCTTAGCGGGATGGGCAGATACGCAGTATTTT. Translating it yields CASSLVSPLAGWADTQYF. The chain combines TRBV12-3 or TRBV12-4 with TRBJ2-3; TRBD2 matches at 8 bases. Trimming took 3 bases from V and 4 from J; bases not matched to a gene: 15. The CDR3 runs to 18 residues.